This T cell receptor (beta chain) comes out of a study of blood T cells in healthy people across ages. Germline CDR1 MNHEY, CDR2 SVGAGI. This CDR3 has 16 residues. Trimming stripped 6 bases from V and 2 bases from J, with 18 bases between. Total RNA extraction produced at least 5 micrograms (per sample) for the study. This clonotype was recorded at least ten times. Primed by a sample-barcoded 5' primer and a J-beta primer mix, a second PCR proceeded for roughly 7 to 12 cycles. TCRdb passed the 5' RACE reads through MiXCR, listing each CDR3 protein once. The sample shows around 650,000 distinct CDR3 sequences, roughly 32% of them seen only once.

The sequence came from a woman of 80 years or more in good health. The source material was blood. The chain employs TRBV6-5 and TRBJ2-3, with D possibly matching TRBD2 (7 bases). CDR3 bases: TGTGCCAGCAGACGCGGGGGCAGGGGAGACACAGATACGCAGTATTTT. Translation: CASRRGGRGDTDTQYF.